The clone carrying this T cell receptor beta chain was seen at least ten times. No antigen is known for it. The sample belongs to a study of T cells after yellow fever vaccination. Overall study findings and caveats: Weaker in magnitude, the secondary response showed a faster peak on day 5 versus 15.

A single record per CDR3 protein comes from TCRdb applying MiXCR to the 5' RACE reads. The sample consists of around 350,000 distinct CDR3 sequences, over 5% of them appearing once. The clonotype originates from a young man who received the YFV17D yellow fever vaccine. The starting material was PBMCs, obtained 5 days after the yellow fever booster vaccination.

CDR3 loop: CASSLAPATYEQYF. CDR3 nucleotide sequence: TGTGCCAGCAGCTTAGCGCCAGCCACCTACGAGCAGTACTTC. The gene calls are TRBV7-9 and TRBJ2-7; D gene ambiguous. V shed 0 bases and J shed 2 bases, with 8 bases lying between them. Germline values: CDR1 SEHNR, CDR2 FQNEAQ (reference sequence). The CDR3 loop spans 14 amino acids. The whole variable domain, filled in from reference TRBV7-9 and TRBJ2-7, reads DTGVSQNPRHKITKRGQNVTFRCDPISEHNRLYWYRQTLGQGPEFLTYFQNEAQLEKSRLLSDRFSAERPKGSFSTLEIQRTEQGDSAMYLCASSLAPATYEQYFGPGTRLTVT.